One and the same sample provided the 17 T cell receptor beta chains below, sequenced in a study of shared clonotypes between healthy human individuals. The method was immunoSEQ multiplex PCR; TCRdb's version includes in-frame clones alone and lacks a portion of them. The repertoire includes some 2,000,000 clones, 90% to 97% of them detected once, and roughly 0.13% sits in the top ten. Sequencing used naive CD4+ T cells sorted from blood. Subset specified: CD45RA+ positively selected. Receptors were obtained from a man younger than 35 in good health.

This CDR3 is CAAATTDTYEQYF. In nucleotides, the CDR3 is TGTGCCGCCGCAACAACAGATACCTACGAGCAGTACTTC. This rearrangement joins TRBV2 to TRBJ2-7; D ambiguous. V lost 11 bases, J lost 2 bases, and 16 bases lay in between. This CDR3 region has 13 residues. Germline CDR1 SNHLY, CDR2 FYNNEI.

This clone was recorded only once. The rearrangement links TRBV7-2 to TRBJ2-3; 7 positions agree with TRBD2. V lost 5 bases to trimming and J lost 6 bases; unmatched junction nucleotides: 8. The germline V gene has CDR1 SGHTA and CDR2 FQGNSA. The CDR3 has 14 residues. The CDR3 loop reads CASSPQVGGDTQYF. The CDR3 DNA follows: TGTGCCAGCAGCCCCCAAGTCGGGGGGGATACGCAGTATTTT.

This chain links TRBV18 with TRBJ1-5, with D uncertain. The CDR3 loop spans 13 amino acids. Between the trimmed V and J ends, which lost 5 bases and 3 bases, there was a span of 8 bases. Germline CDR1 KGHSH, CDR2 LQKENI. The DNA for the CDR3 is TGTGCCAGCTCAGCGGGATACAATCAGCCCCAGCATTTT. This gives the protein CASSAGYNQPQHF.

This clone was picked up one time. This chain joins TRBV5-1 and TRBJ1-1; maybe TRBD1 (6 bases). CDR1 and CDR2 from the germline V gene are SGHRS and YFSETQ. Trimming removed 0 bases at V and 5 bases at J, with 14 bases between. This CDR3 is 15 amino acids long. CDR3 nucleotides: TGCGCCAGCAGCTTGGCCCCAGGGGCGGTAACTGAAGCTTTCTTT. Translating gives CASSLAPGAVTEAFF.

The chain joins TRBV5-1 to TRBJ2-1; the D is unclear. Germline lookup yields CDR1 SGHRS and CDR2 YFSETQ. The CDR3 has 17 residues. The V end was cut by 3 bases, the J end by 0 bases, with 16 bases between. CDR3 nucleotide sequence: TGCGCCAGCAGCTCGGAATGGGCAGCAAGCTCCTACAATGAGCAGTTCTTC. It is translated as CASSSEWAASSYNEQFF.

The chain has TRBV4-3 and TRBJ1-1; no clear D gene. The CDR3 contains 14 residues. Germline V lookup: CDR1 LGHNA, CDR2 YSLEER. With 1 base removed from V and 1 base from J, the gap between germline ends came to 7 bases. The CDR3: CASSQANGNTEAFF. In DNA, the CDR3 is TGCGCCAGCAGCCAAGCAAATGGGAACACTGAAGCTTTCTTT.

The chain couples TRBV30 to TRBJ2-7; the match to TRBD1 covers 11 bases. CDR1 and CDR2 (germline): GTSNPN, SVGIG (reference sequence). After removal of 3 bases from V and 4 bases from J, the junction contained 5 bases not matched to a gene. This CDR3 is 14 amino acids long. The DNA for the CDR3 is TGTGCCTGGAGCCGGGACAGGGGGTTATACGAGCAGTACTTC. This sequence encodes CAWSRDRGLYEQYF.

The chain joins TRBV29-1 to TRBJ2-5, with 13 bases fitting TRBD2. With V trimmed by 8 bases and J by 4 bases, 4 bases remained unmatched. This CDR3 has 13 amino acids. Germline V gives CDR1 SQVTM, CDR2 ANQGSEA. CDR3 protein: CSSRTSGGETQYF. The CDR3, as DNA: TGCAGCTCACGGACTAGCGGGGGAGAGACCCAGTACTTC.

This chain joins TRBV25-1 and TRBJ1-2, with TRBD1 as a possible D gene (6 bases). V was trimmed by 4 bases and J by 8 bases, leaving 14 bases between them. Germline V CDR1 and CDR2: MGHDK, SYGVNS. CDR3 length: 13 amino acids. As DNA, the CDR3 is TGTGCCAGCAGTGGGAGCAGGGGTGGCGGCTACACCTTC. It codes for CASSGSRGGGYTF.

J is TRBJ2-1 and V is TRBV2; the match to TRBD2 covers 8 bases. There are 13 residues in the CDR3. Germline-derived CDR1 and CDR2 are SNHLY and FYNNEI. V shed 6 bases and J 9 bases; nucleotides not matched to a gene: 7. CDR3 sequence: CASRMGLGSEQFF. The CDR3 DNA reads as TGTGCCAGCAGGATGGGACTAGGTTCTGAGCAGTTCTTC.

V usage is TRBV29-1 and J usage is TRBJ2-5; TRBD2 matches 8 bases. CDR3 length: 14 residues. Germline assignment: CDR1 SQVTM and CDR2 ANQGSEA. Trimming took 7 bases from V and 9 from J; bases not matched to a gene: 16. CDR3 sequence: CSASVGLGGSPQYF. The CDR3 DNA reads TGCAGCGCGAGCGTGGGACTAGGAGGGTCACCCCAGTACTTC.

The chain combines TRBV6-5 with TRBJ2-7, with D perhaps TRBD2 (5 bases). The CDR3 extends over 16 amino acids. V gave up 0 bases and J gave up 2 bases, with 14 bases separating them. Per the germline V gene, CDR1 is MNHEY and CDR2 is SVGAGI. CDR3 DNA sequence: TGTGCCAGCAGTTACTCGAAGGCGGGCCGAACCTACGAGCAGTACTTC. Translated: CASSYSKAGRTYEQYF.

The table lists this clone with a count of one. The chain employs TRBV4-3 and TRBJ1-2; no clear D gene. Trimming shortened V by 9 bases and J by 6 bases, and 5 bases separated the two germline ends. CDR3 length: 9 residues. Germline lookup yields CDR1 LGHNA and CDR2 YSLEER. Written as DNA, the CDR3 is TGCGCCAGAGTCGATGGCTACACCTTC. Protein: CARVDGYTF.

This chain connects TRBV14 to TRBJ1-3; D ambiguous. This CDR3 is built from 15 residues. The V end lost 6 bases, the J end lost 4 bases, and 16 bases lay between the germline ends. Germline assignment: CDR1 SGHDN and CDR2 FVKESK. This chain's CDR3 is CASSSTVMGGNTIYF. CDR3 coding DNA: TGTGCCAGCAGTTCCACAGTGATGGGAGGAAACACCATATATTTT.

This clone was seen once. CDR3 in DNA: TGCACCAGCAGCCAAAAAATATCCCCGGACTACAATGAGCAGTTCTTC. Its translation is CTSSQKISPDYNEQFF. The chain has TRBV1 and TRBJ2-1. TRBV1 is reported as a pseudogene. CDR3 length: 16 amino acids.

The V and J genes are TRBV18 and TRBJ2-5; 7 nucleotides line up with TRBD1. The ends lost 4 bases at V and 1 base at J; junction bases unmatched: 3. CDR3 length: 14 residues. CDR1 and CDR2 (germline): KGHSH, LQKENI. The CDR3 spells CASSQGAFQETQYF. The CDR3 region has the DNA TGTGCCAGCTCACAGGGGGCATTCCAAGAGACCCAGTACTTC.

This chain links TRBV6-6 with TRBJ1-5, with a tentative D call TRBD1 (6 bases). The CDR3 is 15 amino acids. The germline gives CDR1 MNHNY, CDR2 SVGAGI (reference sequence). V was clipped by 4 bases and J by 5 bases, with 15 bases between them. CDR3 sequence: CASSSQGIRDQPQHF. The CDR3 nucleotides read TGTGCCAGCAGTTCACAGGGAATCCGGGATCAGCCCCAGCATTTT.